The T cell receptor beta chain under discussion was sequenced for a study of T-cell memory formation after mild COVID-19. In the study overall: TCR clustering was largely donor specific.

cDNA libraries for TCR alpha and TCR beta, carrying sample barcodes and UMIs, came from 5'RACE with constant-segment primers. MiXCR, run by TCRdb on the 5' RACE reads, gives a single entry per CDR3 protein. The sample contains 280,000 or so distinct CDR3 sequences, 8% to 9% of which appear only once. Study-level results: The pre-infection memory compartment contained some responding clones, suggesting cross-reactive memory joined.

This clonotype was counted at least ten times. Antigen unknown. CDR3 length: 14 residues. Per the germline V gene, CDR1 is SGHTA and CDR2 is FQGNSA. Deletions cut 5 bases from V and 4 bases from J, with 9 bases between. The sequenced sample consisted of PBMCs or a T cell subset sorted from them (not recorded which). The V gene is TRBV7-2, the J gene TRBJ2-6; the D gene is possibly TRBD2 (6 bases). This clonotype was sampled from a man between 18 and 35 years old who had mild COVID-19 (a few samples of this study predate the infection). Cell type and time point are not known. The CDR3 DNA sequence: TGTGCCAGCAGCGAGCGGGTCGGGGCCAACGTCCTGACTTTC. This sequence encodes CASSERVGANVLTF. Full variable domain (missing parts from reference TRBV7-2 and TRBJ2-6): GAGVSQSPSNKVTEKGKDVELRCDPISGHTALYWYRQSLGQGLEFLIYFQGNSAPDKSGLPSDRFSAERTGGSVSTLTIQRTQQEDSAVYLCASSERVGANVLTFGAGSRLTVL.